This entry lists 26 T cell receptor beta chains sequenced from one sample in a study of blood T cell repertoires in COVID-19. Clones were sequenced by immunoSEQ multiplex PCR, and TCRdb holds only the in-frame ones, with some missing. The table shows roughly 87,000 clones, with roughly 87% occurring only once. Sequenced input: peripheral blood. These TCRs come from a woman aged 80 or over with active COVID-19.

This chain uses TRBV4-2 with TRBJ2-7; a weak D match, TRBD2 (7 bases). This CDR3 contains 15 residues. The V gene lost 5 bases and the J gene lost 3 bases, with 17 bases spanning the gap. Germline lookup yields CDR1 LGHNA and CDR2 YNFKEQ. The CDR3 sequence: CASSRGGLGYYEQYF. CDR3 DNA: TGTGCCAGCAGCAGGGGGGGTTTAGGGTACTACGAGCAGTACTTC.

V and J are TRBV9 and TRBJ2-7; 10 bases line up with TRBD2. CDR1 is SGDLS, CDR2 YYNGEE, per germline. The CDR3 runs 15 residues. J was trimmed by 4 bases and V by 0 bases; bases with no gene match: 4. In DNA, the CDR3 is TGTGCCAGCAGCGTAGAAGGGACTAGCGCTTACGAGCAGTACTTC. Translation gives CASSVEGTSAYEQYF.

Points on this clone: The same CDR3 also results from other DNA sequences found in this sample. The genes are TRBV5-1 and TRBJ2-1; 8 bases are a match to TRBD2. The CDR3 has 15 amino acids. Germline trimming cut 3 bases from V and 0 bases from J; bases unmatched to any gene: 2. The germline V gene encodes CDR1 SGHRS and CDR2 YFSETQ. The CDR3 here is CASSSSGSSYNEQFF. The CDR3 DNA sequence: TGCGCCAGCAGCTCCAGCGGGAGCTCCTACAATGAGCAGTTCTTC.

This sequence joins TRBV2 and TRBJ1-6; D not resolved. CDR1 and CDR2 from the germline V gene are SNHLY and FYNNEI. V shed 7 bases and J shed 8 bases, with 12 bases lying between them. The CDR3 runs 13 residues. CDR3 nucleotides: TGTGCCAGCAACCCACAGCGGCATTCACCCCTCCACTTT. It yields the protein CASNPQRHSPLHF.

The V gene is TRBV29-1, the J gene TRBJ2-3, with D maybe TRBD2 (5 bases). This CDR3 spans 15 amino acids. V was trimmed by 7 bases and J by 8 bases, leaving 25 bases between them. Per the germline V gene, CDR1 is SQVTM and CDR2 is ANQGSEA. CDR3 bases: TGCAGCGCTCACATGGCGGGTACTCCTCTCGCTACGCAGTATTTT. Its translation: CSAHMAGTPLATQYF.

This chain joins TRBV9 and TRBJ2-5; TRBD1 matches 8 bases. The CDR3 runs to 16 residues. Germline CDR1 SGDLS, CDR2 YYNGEE. J gave up 4 bases and V 0 bases, and 8 bases lay outside the gene matches. The CDR3 nucleotides read TGTGCCAGCAGCGTAGGGTCCAGGGGGCTGGGAGAGACCCAGTACTTC. Protein product: CASSVGSRGLGETQYF.

The chain carries TRBV4-3 and TRBJ2-2; D not certain. This CDR3 has 13 amino acids. From germline, CDR1 is LGHNA and CDR2 YSLEER. Deletions cut 0 bases from V and 7 bases from J, with 6 bases between. The CDR3 DNA is TGCGCCAGCAGCCAAGACCGGTTCGGGGAGCTGTTTTTT. It translates to CASSQDRFGELFF.

A single count supports this clone. The J gene is TRBJ2-1, the V gene TRBV6-5; possibly TRBD1 for D (6 bases). CDR3 length: 13 amino acids. Germline V CDR1 and CDR2: MNHEY, SVGAGI. V was clipped by 5 bases and J by 9 bases, with 14 bases between them. The DNA for the CDR3 is TGTGCCAGCAGTAATACAGGGTCGGGTGAGCAGTTCTTC. It encodes CASSNTGSGEQFF.

V is TRBV24-1 and J is TRBJ2-2, with 7 bases that match TRBD1. This CDR3 is 19 amino acids long. The V segment lost 9 bases and the J segment 2 bases; nucleotides outside the gene matches: 20. Per germline, CDR1 KGHDR and CDR2 SFDVKD. CDR3 sequence: CATGGGASGQLANTGELFF. The CDR3 coding sequence is TGTGCCACCGGTGGTGGCGCGTCGGGACAGTTGGCCAACACCGGGGAGCTGTTTTTT.

The chain carries TRBV6-5 and TRBJ2-1; 9 nucleotides line up with TRBD1. CDR1 is MNHEY, CDR2 SVGAGI, per germline. CDR3 length: 14 amino acids. V lost 5 bases and J lost 8; bases outside the gene matches: 7. CDR3: CASSLRTGADEQFF. CDR3 in DNA: TGTGCCAGCAGTCTGAGGACAGGGGCCGATGAGCAGTTCTTC.

The chain employs TRBV6-5 and TRBJ1-2; D is perhaps TRBD1 (5 bases). Trimming removed 11 bases at V and 4 bases at J, with 17 bases between. CDR1 and CDR2 (germline): MNHEY, SVGAGI. CDR3 length: 13 residues. The CDR3 DNA follows: TGTGCCCAATCAAGGGGCGGCCTCTATGGCTACACCTTC. This encodes CAQSRGGLYGYTF.

The chain uses TRBV5-6 and TRBJ2-5; the D gene is possibly TRBD1 (6 bases). The germline CDR1 and CDR2 sequences are SGHDT and YYEEEE. The V and J ends lost 4 bases and 7 bases respectively, with 26 bases between them. The CDR3 length is 17 residues. The CDR3 DNA sequence: TGTGCCAGCAGCCCAGGGGCAAGGGGTTTGGTGTCAGGGACCCAGTACTTC. As protein: CASSPGARGLVSGTQYF. The full variable domain, its missing parts supplied by reference TRBV5-6 and TRBJ2-5, is DAGVTQSPTHLIKTRGQQVTLRCSPKSGHDTVSWYQQALGQGPQFIFQYYEEEERQRGNFPDRFSGHQFPNYSSELNVNALLLGDSALYLCASSPGARGLVSGTQYFGPGTRLLVL.

This chain connects TRBV7-6 to TRBJ1-3; 12 nucleotides match TRBD1. Per germline, CDR1 SGHVS and CDR2 FNYEAQ. Trimming removed 5 bases from V and 3 bases from J; junction bases left unmatched: 14. There are 19 residues in the CDR3. CDR3 residues: CASSQRDRGLFLGGNTIYF. CDR3 in DNA: TGTGCCAGCAGCCAACGGGACAGGGGGCTGTTCCTCGGTGGAAACACCATATATTTT.

The chain carries TRBV2 and TRBJ1-3; D not certain. The CDR3 is 15 residues long. Germline CDR1 SNHLY, CDR2 FYNNEI. Deletions cut 3 bases from V and 4 bases from J, with 13 bases between. The CDR3 loop is CASSEGERSGNTIYF. For the CDR3, the DNA is TGTGCCAGCAGTGAGGGAGAAAGGTCCGGAAACACCATATATTTT.

The CDR3 DNA reads TGTGCCAGCAGCTCGAATCTCGGCTATGGCTACACCTTC. This translates into CASSSNLGYGYTF. This chain links TRBV11-2 with TRBJ1-2; D remains unclear. The V end was cut by 4 bases, the J end by 4 bases, with 10 bases between. CDR1 is SGHAT and CDR2 is FQNNGV in the germline V gene. The CDR3 spans 13 residues.

CDR3 sequence: CATSPGQGESEQFF. The DNA of the CDR3 is TGTGCCACCTCTCCGGGACAGGGGGAATCTGAGCAGTTCTTC. This rearrangement joins TRBV6-5 to TRBJ2-1; 11 bases are shared with TRBD1. Trimming at V came to 10 bases and at J to 9 bases, leaving 11 bases not matched to a gene. Germline values: CDR1 MNHEY, CDR2 SVGAGI. The CDR3 spans 14 residues.

The chain links TRBV7-2 to TRBJ2-3, with TRBD2 identical over 10 bases. J lost 8 bases, V lost 1 base, and 6 bases had no gene match. Germline-derived CDR1 and CDR2 are SGHTA and FQGNSA. CDR3 size: 15 residues. The CDR3 here is CASSLVLAGVGTQYF. The CDR3 DNA reads as TGTGCCAGCAGCTTAGTTCTAGCGGGAGTAGGTACGCAGTATTTT.

The rearrangement links TRBV5-4 to TRBJ2-3; TRBD2 aligns across 12 bases. Looked up from germline, CDR1 is SGHNT and CDR2 is YYREEE (reference sequence). The trim removed 4 bases at V and 5 bases at J, leaving 14 bases unmatched. CDR3 size: 18 residues. CDR3 DNA: TGTGCCAGCAGCCGGGGGGGACTAGCGGGCCCGGGGAAAGATACGCAGTATTTT. It yields the protein CASSRGGLAGPGKDTQYF.

The chain carries TRBV6-6 and TRBJ1-5; 8 bases map to TRBD1. The V and J ends lost 5 bases and 11 bases, in that order; junction bases with no gene match: 8. Germline loops: CDR1 MNHNY, CDR2 SVGAGI (reference sequence). This CDR3 comprises 13 residues. CDR3: CASSRQGPGAQHF. The CDR3 coding sequence is TGTGCCAGCAGTAGACAGGGGCCCGGGGCCCAGCATTTT.

This chain connects TRBV7-3 to TRBJ2-2; 9 bases are a match to TRBD2. V was pared by 5 bases and J by 2 bases, with 6 bases of the junction left unmatched. Per germline, CDR1 SGHTA and CDR2 FQGTGA. CDR3 size: 16 residues. CDR3 in DNA: TGTGCCAGCAGCCATCTTAGCGGGAGAAACACCGGGGAGCTGTTTTTT. Translated: CASSHLSGRNTGELFF.

This clone was seen just once. The chain couples TRBV12-5 to TRBJ2-1, with unresolved D. Germline V gene lookup returns CDR1 LGHNT and CDR2 FRNRAP. V lost 3 bases and J lost 2, with 29 bases in between. The CDR3 covers 21 residues. The CDR3 here is CASGFTLVAVYSNTAYNEQFF. For the CDR3, the DNA is TGTGCTAGTGGTTTCACCTTGGTGGCGGTCTATTCCAACACCGCCTACAATGAGCAGTTCTTC.

V usage is TRBV25-1 and J usage is TRBJ1-2; 8 positions agree with TRBD1. CDR3 size: 15 residues. The ends lost 4 bases at V and 4 bases at J; junction bases unmatched: 8. CDR1 and CDR2 (germline): MGHDK, SYGVNS. CDR3 sequence (DNA): TGTGCCAGCAGTGGCCAATCGGACAGGGTCTATGGCTACACCTTC. Translating it yields CASSGQSDRVYGYTF.

The chain joins TRBV3-1 (or the pseudogene TRBV3-2) to TRBJ2-3, with TRBD2 identical over 9 bases. V was pared by 4 bases and J by 1 base, with 6 bases of the junction left unmatched. Germline V gene sequence: CDR1 LGHDT, CDR2 YNNKEL (reference sequence). This CDR3 comprises 16 residues. The chain's CDR3 is CASSPRGGGGTDTQYF. The CDR3 DNA follows: TGTGCCAGCAGCCCCCGGGGCGGGGGGGGCACAGATACGCAGTATTTT.

The chain recombines TRBV5-4 with TRBJ2-1; 9 positions match TRBD2. Germline CDR1 is SGHNT and CDR2 is YYREEE (reference sequence). The CDR3 spans 20 residues. The trim removed 3 bases at V and 2 bases at J, leaving 18 bases unmatched. The CDR3, as DNA: TGTGCCAGCAGCTCGGGGCCGGCGGGAGGGTCCCTTACGGCCTACAATGAGCAGTTCTTC. Amino acids: CASSSGPAGGSLTAYNEQFF.

This chain uses TRBV28 with TRBJ2-7; 7 bases line up with TRBD2. Per germline, CDR1 MDHEN and CDR2 SYDVKM. V lost 2 bases, J lost 6 bases, and 10 bases stayed unmatched. The CDR3 has 15 residues. CDR3 amino acids: CASSLGRLALGEQYF. In DNA, the CDR3 is TGTGCCAGCAGTTTAGGGAGACTAGCATTGGGCGAGCAGTACTTC.

This sequence joins TRBV5-1 and TRBJ2-1; 13 bases map to TRBD2. The trim removed 4 bases at V and 12 bases at J, leaving 16 bases unmatched. The CDR3 contains 17 residues. The germline V gene encodes CDR1 SGHRS and CDR2 YFSETQ. The CDR3 sequence: CASSILLPGLAGRRQFF. The DNA for the CDR3 is TGCGCCAGCAGCATTTTATTACCGGGACTAGCGGGGAGGAGGCAGTTCTTC. Complete variable domain (other parts from reference TRBV5-1 and TRBJ2-1): KAGVTQTPRYLIKTRGQQVTLSCSPISGHRSVSWYQQTPGQGLQFLFEYFSETQRNKGNFPGRFSGRQFSNSRSEMNVSTLELGDSALYLCASSILLPGLAGRRQFFGPGTRLTVL.